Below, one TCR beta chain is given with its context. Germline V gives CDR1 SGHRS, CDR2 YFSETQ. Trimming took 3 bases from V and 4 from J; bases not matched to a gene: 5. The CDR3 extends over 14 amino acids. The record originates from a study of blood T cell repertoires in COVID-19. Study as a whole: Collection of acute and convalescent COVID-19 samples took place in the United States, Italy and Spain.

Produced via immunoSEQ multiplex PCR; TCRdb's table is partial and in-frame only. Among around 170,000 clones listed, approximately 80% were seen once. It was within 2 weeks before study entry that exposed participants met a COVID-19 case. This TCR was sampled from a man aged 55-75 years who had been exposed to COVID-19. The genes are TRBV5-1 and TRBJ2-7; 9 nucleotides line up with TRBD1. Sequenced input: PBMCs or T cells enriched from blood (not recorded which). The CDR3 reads CASSSFGTGYEQYF. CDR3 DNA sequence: TGCGCCAGCAGCTCCTTCGGGACAGGGTACGAGCAGTACTTC.